This T cell receptor (beta chain) was identified during a study of Graves' ophthalmopathy and Graves' hyperthyroidism. Study-level background: Peripheral blood (taken before any treatment) was collected at initial diagnosis.

General study results and limits: The model achieved over 60% sensitivity and under 75% specificity for ophthalmopathy progression. Clonotypes were expanded in thyroid at above 0.001 frequency, and most also appeared in blood.

Germline-derived CDR1 and CDR2 are LNHDA and SQIVND (reference sequence). Trimming cost V 4 bases and J 1 base, with 14 bases left between them. This CDR3 contains 16 residues. Scientists amplified the TCR beta CDR3 regions from RNA transcripts. HTBI primers were employed in first-round RT-PCR, then a second-round multiplex PCR followed. Via MiXCR, TCRdb re-called the multiplex PCR reads, giving one row per CDR3 protein. The sample lists 200,000 to 250,000 distinct CDR3 sequences, roughly 29% occurring once. Ophthalmopathic donors had moderate-to-severe activity, CAS ≥3 and NOSPECS ≥4, with disease that had lasted under 3 months. This clonotype was seen at least ten times. Its target is not known.

The source of this sequence is a man in his fifties with Graves' ophthalmopathy. The specimen sequenced was peripheral blood. The chain joins TRBV19 to TRBJ1-3, with a tentative D call TRBD1 (5 bases). CDR3 in DNA: TGTGCCAGTAGTACCCAGGGAAGGCAATCTGGAAACACCATATATTTT. Translated: CASSTQGRQSGNTIYF.